This TCR beta chain was recorded in a study of HIV-infected children after antiretroviral therapy interruption. Study details: EBV and CMV exposure was recorded in most children. Interruption-arm samples span weeks 0, 12, interruption end (24 or 48), and about 3 years post-study.

This clonotype was seen ten or more times. A 3' RACE protocol on RNA, with unique molecular identifiers, produced the TCR library. TCRdb reprocessed the 3' RACE reads via MiXCR and lists one record per CDR3 protein. The sample has around 41,000 distinct CDR3 sequences, under 8% seen once. The treatment denotes: PENTA 11 planned treatment interruption arm or continuous ART arm. Cryopreserved PBMC samples required at least 5 million viable cells. The CDR3 loop spans 13 amino acids. The V gene's germline CDR1 is MNHEY and CDR2 SMNVEV (reference sequence). The trim removed 5 bases at V and 9 bases at J, leaving 9 bases unmatched.

The input for sequencing was CD45RA+ CD4+ T cells from PBMCs, pooled from several time points, taken from a donor given antiretroviral therapy, either interrupted or continuous. This sample's subset: naive CD4+ CD45RA+ CD45RO- T cells. The receptor was derived from a pool of human donors with HIV. The chain uses TRBV27 and TRBJ2-5, with 7 nucleotides matching TRBD1. CDR3 bases: TGTGCCAGCAGTCAGGCCACCACAGGGGCCCAGTACTTC. This translates into CASSQATTGAQYF.